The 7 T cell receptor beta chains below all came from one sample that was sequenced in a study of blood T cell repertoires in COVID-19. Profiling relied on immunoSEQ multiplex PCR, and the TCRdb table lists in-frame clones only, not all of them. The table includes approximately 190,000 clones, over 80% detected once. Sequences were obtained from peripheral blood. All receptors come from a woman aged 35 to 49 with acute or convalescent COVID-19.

Here the CDR3 DNA reads TGCGCCAGCAGTGAAGGGGCGACGAAATCTGGAAACACCATATATTTT. Encoded protein: CASSEGATKSGNTIYF. This chain joins TRBV10-1 and TRBJ1-3, with D perhaps matching TRBD1 (5 bases). With 3 bases removed from V and 1 base from J, the gap between germline ends came to 13 bases. The CDR3 extends over 16 amino acids. Germline-derived CDR1 and CDR2 are WNHNN and SYGVQD (reference sequence).

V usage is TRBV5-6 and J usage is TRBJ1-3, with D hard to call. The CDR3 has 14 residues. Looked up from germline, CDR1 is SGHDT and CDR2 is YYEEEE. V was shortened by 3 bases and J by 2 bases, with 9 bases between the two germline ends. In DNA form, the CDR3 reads TGTGCCAGCAGCTATCGGTCCCCTGGAAACACCATATATTTT. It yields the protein CASSYRSPGNTIYF. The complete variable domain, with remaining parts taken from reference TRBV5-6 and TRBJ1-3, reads DAGVTQSPTHLIKTRGQQVTLRCSPKSGHDTVSWYQQALGQGPQFIFQYYEEEERQRGNFPDRFSGHQFPNYSSELNVNALLLGDSALYLCASSYRSPGNTIYFGEGSWLTVV.

CDR3 DNA: TGTGCCAGCAGTTTATTGCAGGGCAAACATAATGAAAAACTGTTTTTT. This translates into CASSLLQGKHNEKLFF. The rearrangement joins TRBV28 to TRBJ1-4; TRBD1 is a possible D gene (5 bases). The CDR3 totals 16 residues. V lost 1 base, J lost 4 bases, and 13 bases lay in between. The V gene's germline CDR1 is MDHEN and CDR2 SYDVKM.

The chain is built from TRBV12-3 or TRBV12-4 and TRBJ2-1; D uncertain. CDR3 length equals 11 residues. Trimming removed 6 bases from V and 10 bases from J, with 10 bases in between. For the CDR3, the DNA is TGTGCCAGCAGCCAACTAACCGAGCAGTTCTTC. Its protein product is CASSQLTEQFF.

For the CDR3, the DNA is TGTGCCTGGAGTTTATCATGGGGGGATGGCTACACCTTC. Residues: CAWSLSWGDGYTF. The rearrangement joins TRBV30 to TRBJ1-2; D is perhaps TRBD1 (5 bases). The V gene's germline CDR1 is GTSNPN and CDR2 SVGIG (reference sequence). The CDR3 length is 13 residues. V gave up 2 bases and J gave up 6 bases, with 13 bases separating them.

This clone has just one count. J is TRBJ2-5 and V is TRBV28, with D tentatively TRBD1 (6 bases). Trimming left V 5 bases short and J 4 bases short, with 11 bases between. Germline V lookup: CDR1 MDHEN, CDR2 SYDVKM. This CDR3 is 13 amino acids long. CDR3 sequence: CASSPQGPETQYF. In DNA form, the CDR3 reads TGTGCCAGCAGTCCACAGGGCCCAGAGACCCAGTACTTC.

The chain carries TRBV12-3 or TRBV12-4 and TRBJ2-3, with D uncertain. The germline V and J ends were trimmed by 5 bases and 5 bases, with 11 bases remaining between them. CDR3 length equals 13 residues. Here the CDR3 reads CASSPTQRDTQYF. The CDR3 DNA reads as TGTGCCAGCAGTCCGACCCAGCGAGATACGCAGTATTTT.